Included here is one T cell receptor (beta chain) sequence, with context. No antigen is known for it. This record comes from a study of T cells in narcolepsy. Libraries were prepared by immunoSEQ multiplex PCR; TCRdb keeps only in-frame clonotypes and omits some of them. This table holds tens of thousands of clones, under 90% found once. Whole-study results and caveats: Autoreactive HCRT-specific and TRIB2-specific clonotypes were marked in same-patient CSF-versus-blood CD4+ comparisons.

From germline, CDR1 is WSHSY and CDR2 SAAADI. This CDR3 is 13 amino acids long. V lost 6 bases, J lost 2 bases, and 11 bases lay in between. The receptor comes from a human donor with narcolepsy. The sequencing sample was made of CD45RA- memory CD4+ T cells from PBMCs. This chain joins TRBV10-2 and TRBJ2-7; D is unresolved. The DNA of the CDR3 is TGCGCCAGCAGCCGGCCGCCAACCTACGAGCAGTACTTC. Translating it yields CASSRPPTYEQYF.